These 14 T cell receptor beta chains share one sample of origin, sequenced in a study of blood T cell repertoires in COVID-19. Here immunoSEQ multiplex PCR was the method, and the copy in TCRdb shows in-frame clones only, minus some. Of some 70,000 clones listed, around 86% are singletons. Sequenced material: peripheral blood. These receptor sequences come from a man in his fifties with active COVID-19.

This clone was picked up a small number of times. Other DNA sequences from this sample encode an identical CDR3 as well. The gene calls are TRBV6-5 and TRBJ1-1; TRBD1 matches 10 bases. V shed 3 bases and J 6 bases; nucleotides not matched to a gene: 4. This CDR3 contains 14 residues. Germline V gene data show CDR1 as MNHEY and CDR2 as SVGAGI. For the CDR3, the DNA is TGTGCCAGCAGTTATACCGGACAGGGGGCTGAAGCTTTCTTT. It codes for CASSYTGQGAEAFF.

The CDR3 protein is CASSKQGAYEQFF. As DNA, the CDR3 is TGCGCCAGCAGCAAGCAGGGGGCCTATGAGCAGTTCTTC. The chain recombines TRBV5-1 with TRBJ2-1, with 8 bases that match TRBD1. V dropped 4 bases and J dropped 8; count of bases not matched to a gene: 5. The CDR3 runs to 13 residues. Germline lookup yields CDR1 SGHRS and CDR2 YFSETQ.

The genes are TRBV18 and TRBJ2-1; possible D gene TRBD2, 7 bases. CDR1 and CDR2 (germline): KGHSH, LQKENI. V was cut by 3 bases and J by 7 bases, with 16 bases left in between. The CDR3 totals 15 residues. CDR3 in amino acids: CASSPTAGASNEQFF. The CDR3 DNA follows: TGTGCCAGCTCACCTACCGCGGGGGCCTCAAATGAGCAGTTCTTC.

The chain employs TRBV11-2 and TRBJ2-7; TRBD2 is a possible D gene (6 bases). The V and J ends lost 5 bases and 3 bases respectively, with 8 bases between them. The CDR3 contains 12 residues. The V gene's germline CDR1 is SGHAT and CDR2 FQNNGV. The CDR3 loop is CASSNSGYEQYF. The CDR3 nucleotides are TGTGCCAGCAGCAATAGCGGCTACGAGCAGTACTTC. Full variable domain (missing parts from reference TRBV11-2 and TRBJ2-7): EAGVAQSPRYKIIEKRQSVAFWCNPISGHATLYWYQQILGQGPKLLIQFQNNGVVDDSQLPKDRFSAERLKGVDSTLKIQPAKLEDSAVYLCASSNSGYEQYFGPGTRLTVT.

The chain has TRBV5-6 and TRBJ2-7, with D possibly TRBD1 on 5 matching bases. This CDR3 has 14 residues. Trimming took off 1 base at V and 3 bases at J, with 11 bases between the two ends. Germline CDR1 SGHDT, CDR2 YYEEEE. As DNA, the CDR3 is TGTGCCAGCAGCTTGTCCGCGACAGACTACGAGCAGTACTTC. Its protein is CASSLSATDYEQYF.

This chain connects TRBV30 to TRBJ1-4; perhaps TRBD1 as D (6 bases). V shed 0 bases and J shed 0 bases, with 8 bases lying between them. Germline V gives CDR1 GTSNPN, CDR2 SVGIG (reference sequence). The CDR3 has 15 residues. The CDR3: CAWSVSGATNEKLFF. The CDR3 nucleotides are TGTGCCTGGAGTGTATCAGGGGCAACTAATGAAAAACTGTTTTTT.

V usage is TRBV5-1 and J usage is TRBJ2-7; 9 bases map to TRBD1. This CDR3 spans 14 amino acids. V trimming: 2 bases; J trimming: 4 bases; junction bases outside the gene matches: 4. From germline, CDR1 is SGHRS and CDR2 YFSETQ. CDR3 DNA sequence: TGCGCCAGCAGCTTTTCGGGACAGGGTTACGAGCAGTACTTC. Protein sequence: CASSFSGQGYEQYF.

The chain recombines TRBV2 with TRBJ1-6, with 7 bases matching TRBD1. The J segment lost 7 bases and the V segment lost 5 bases, leaving 5 bases of the junction unmatched. Germline CDR1 is SNHLY and CDR2 is FYNNEI. This CDR3 has 14 residues. The CDR3 here is CASSNGRGNSPLHF. For the CDR3, the DNA is TGTGCCAGCAGTAACGGCAGGGGGAATTCACCCCTCCACTTT. Full variable domain (rest looked up from reference TRBV2 and TRBJ1-6): EPEVTQTPSHQVTQMGQEVILRCVPISNHLYFYWYRQILGQKVEFLVSFYNNEISEKSEIFDDQFSVERPDGSNFTLKIRSTKLEDSAMYFCASSNGRGNSPLHFGNGTRLTVT.

This chain joins TRBV7-3 and TRBJ1-1; no clear D. V gave up 5 bases and J gave up 0 bases, with 16 bases separating them. CDR3 size: 16 residues. Germline V gives CDR1 SGHTA, CDR2 FQGTGA. The CDR3 bases are TGTGCCAGCAGCCCCGGAGGCAGACAACTGAACACTGAAGCTTTCTTT. Protein product: CASSPGGRQLNTEAFF.

This clone was picked up one time. The chain recombines TRBV6-5 with TRBJ2-7; 8 bases are shared with TRBD1. CDR1 and CDR2 from the germline V gene are MNHEY and SVGAGI. Unmatched junction bases numbered 3, after V lost 0 bases and J lost 2 bases. CDR3 length equals 15 residues. This chain's CDR3 is CASSYSTTGAYEQYF. CDR3 DNA sequence: TGTGCCAGCAGTTACTCAACGACAGGGGCCTACGAGCAGTACTTC.

The rearrangement uses TRBV7-8 and TRBJ2-1; D perhaps matches TRBD2 (7 bases). V gave up 2 bases and J gave up 6 bases, with 20 bases separating them. The germline gives CDR1 SGHVS, CDR2 FQNEAQ. The CDR3 has 17 residues. CDR3 nucleotide sequence: TGTGCCAGCAGCTTACATCGGGGCCGGCGGGGGCTCAATGAGCAGTTCTTC. Translating it yields CASSLHRGRRGLNEQFF.

The rearrangement links TRBV19 to TRBJ2-7, with 9 bases lining up with TRBD1. V lost 3 bases, J lost 4 bases, and 7 bases stayed unmatched. The CDR3 sequence is 15 residues long. From germline, CDR1 is LNHDA and CDR2 SQIVND (reference sequence). Here the CDR3 DNA reads TGTGCCAGTAGTATCACCGGGACAGGGTTTTACGAGCAGTACTTC. Its protein is CASSITGTGFYEQYF.

V usage is TRBV19 and J usage is TRBJ2-7; D may be TRBD1 (6 bases). The CDR3 totals 13 residues. In germline, CDR1 is LNHDA, CDR2 SQIVND (reference sequence). V lost 1 base, J lost 4 bases, and 8 bases lay in between. CDR3 sequence reads: CASSIGQGYEQYF. Here the CDR3 DNA reads TGTGCCAGTAGTATAGGCCAGGGGTACGAGCAGTACTTC.

The chain recombines TRBV7-9 with TRBJ1-1; D remains ambiguous. Trimming stripped 5 bases from V and 8 bases from J, with 3 bases between. The germline V gene has CDR1 SEHNR and CDR2 FQNEAQ (reference sequence). This CDR3 comprises 9 residues. The CDR3 region is CASSLEAFF. The CDR3 nucleotides read TGTGCCAGCAGCCTCGAAGCTTTCTTT.